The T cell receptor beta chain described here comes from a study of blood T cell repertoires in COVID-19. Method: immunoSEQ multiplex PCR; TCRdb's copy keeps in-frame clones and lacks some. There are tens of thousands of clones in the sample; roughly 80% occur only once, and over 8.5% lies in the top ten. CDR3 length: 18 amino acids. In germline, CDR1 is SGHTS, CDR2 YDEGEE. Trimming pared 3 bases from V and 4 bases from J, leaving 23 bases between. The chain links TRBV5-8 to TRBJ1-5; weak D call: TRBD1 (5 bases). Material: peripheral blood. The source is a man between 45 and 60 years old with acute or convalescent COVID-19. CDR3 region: CASSSREQQSPRNQPQHF. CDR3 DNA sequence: TGTGCCAGCAGCTCCAGGGAACAACAGTCCCCCCGAAATCAGCCCCAGCATTTT.